This paragraph reports one T cell receptor (beta chain). Its target is unknown. This sample was included in a study of cytomegalovirus exposure and HLA in healthy donors. Whole-study results and caveats: Later analysis associated a missense DCLRE1C variant with TCR beta V- and J-gene trimming. In a later analysis, HLA-associated beta chains showed higher expansion and lower generation probabilities than comparable chains. Several top significant clusters appeared, in a later analysis, to be linked to common viral pathogens.

This PCR relied on a set of 60 Vbeta primers and 13 Jbeta primers. As handled by the study authors: Later work found 74 million or so unique TCR beta chains, with roughly 11 million shared. Repertoires were generated with immunoSEQ multiplex PCR, while TCRdb's copy carries only in-frame clones and drops some. V and J calls and clone size come straight from that table; D and trimming were deduced from the DNA. The top ten hold around 10% of the sample, which has 130,000 to 150,000 clones, approximately 84% seen once. The TCR comes from a woman aged 55-70 years in good health and CMV-seropositive. The sequenced sample consisted of PBMCs.

The CDR3 sequence is CASSFQGRTDPGNTIYF. The CDR3 DNA reads TGTGCCAGCAGCTTCCAAGGACGGACAGATCCTGGAAACACCATATATTTT. The chain recombines TRBV7-2 with TRBJ1-3; D possibly corresponds to TRBD1 (6 bases). This CDR3 comprises 17 residues. Germline V gene sequence: CDR1 SGHTA, CDR2 FQGNSA. The V gene lost 3 bases and the J gene lost 2 bases, with 17 bases spanning the gap.